These 32 T cell receptor beta chains were sequenced from one sample in a study of blood T cells in healthy people across ages. Sample-barcoded 5' priming and a J-beta primer mix drove a second PCR of roughly 6 to 12 cycles. MiXCR, run by TCRdb on the 5' RACE reads, gives a single entry per CDR3 protein. The sample lists fewer than 950,000 distinct CDR3 sequences, 53% occurring once. Sequencing was done on a sample of blood. These receptors came from a man at least 80 years old in good health.

Note on this clonotype: One end of the junction does not line up with germline, which may come from a read error. V and J are TRBV6-5 and TRBJ1-2, with D tentatively TRBD1 (5 bases). The V gene's germline CDR1 is MNHEY and CDR2 SVGAGI. This CDR3 is built from 16 residues. CDR3 in DNA: TGTGCCGGCAGTTACATCTCTTCGGGCAGGGCGTTTGGCTACACCTTC. Translating gives CAGSYISSGRAFGYTF.

CDR3 loop: CATSRTPQGSHEQYF. The CDR3, as DNA: TGTGCCACCAGCAGGACCCCTCAAGGATCCCACGAGCAGTACTTC. The chain has TRBV15 and TRBJ2-7; D is unclear. V shed 3 bases and J shed 5 bases, with 17 bases lying between them. The CDR3 length is 15 residues. CDR1 and CDR2 from the germline V gene are LNHNV and YYDKDF (reference sequence).

This clonotype was counted a few times. This chain links TRBV5-1 with TRBJ2-3; TRBD2 agrees at 11 bases. The V segment lost 4 bases and the J segment 0 bases; nucleotides outside the gene matches: 7. This CDR3 region has 17 residues. CDR1 is SGHRS and CDR2 is YFSETQ in the germline V gene. CDR3 in DNA: TGCGCCAGCAGCGTGGATGGGACTAGCGGAAGCACAGATACGCAGTATTTT. It encodes CASSVDGTSGSTDTQYF.

The sample holds a few counts of this clonotype. The V and J genes are TRBV2 and TRBJ1-2; 11 bases are shared with TRBD1. The trim removed 4 bases at V and 0 bases at J, leaving 7 bases unmatched. CDR3 length: 17 residues. The germline gives CDR1 SNHLY, CDR2 FYNNEI. This chain's CDR3 is CASSVGQGGTSNYGYTF. The CDR3, as DNA: TGTGCCAGCAGTGTGGGACAGGGGGGTACCTCTAACTATGGCTACACCTTC.

CDR3: CASSQEGPGGREPQHF. The CDR3 DNA reads TGTGCCAGCAGCCAAGAGGGACCGGGGGGTAGGGAGCCCCAGCATTTT. V is TRBV4-2 and J is TRBJ1-5, with TRBD1 as a possible D gene (5 bases). The CDR3 consists of 16 residues. The V gene lost 0 bases and the J gene lost 8 bases, with 17 bases spanning the gap. The germline CDR1 and CDR2 sequences are LGHNA and YNFKEQ.

V gene TRBV10-3 combines with J gene TRBJ2-1, with D unclear. CDR1 is ENHRY and CDR2 is SYGVKD in the germline V gene. V dropped 5 bases and J dropped 8 bases, with 19 bases sitting between them. The CDR3 contains 15 residues. Here the CDR3 DNA reads TGTGCCATCAGTATCGGTGGCTACGGGCAATATGAGCAGTTCTTC. As protein: CAISIGGYGQYEQFF.

The chain recombines TRBV10-2 with TRBJ2-3; TRBD2 agrees at 11 bases. The CDR3 is 16 residues long. The V gene's germline CDR1 is WSHSY and CDR2 SAAADI. J gave up 14 bases and V 7 bases, and 20 bases lay outside the gene matches. CDR3 nucleotide sequence: TGCGCCAGCACAGAGTACACTAGCGGGAGTGGCAGATACGCGTATTTT. This sequence encodes CASTEYTSGSGRYAYF.

Notes on this clonotype: An end of the junction does not agree with germline; a read error may underlie this. The chain has TRBV29-1 and TRBJ1-2; 7 positions match TRBD1. Germline V lookup: CDR1 SQVTM, CDR2 ANQGSEA. This CDR3 is built from 14 residues. The CDR3 DNA reads TGTAGCGCTGCGGGCCGGGACAGAGCCCATGGCTACACCTTC. Translation: CSAAGRDRAHGYTF. The entire variable domain, with the rest obtained from reference TRBV29-1 and TRBJ1-2, is as follows: SAVISQKPSRDICQRGTSLTIQCQVDSQVTMMFWYRQQPGQSLTLIATANQGSEATYESGFVIDKFPISRPNLTFSTLTVSNMSPEDSSIYLCSAAGRDRAHGYTFGSGTRLTVV.

This chain connects TRBV7-2 to TRBJ1-4, with unresolved D. Germline CDR1 and CDR2: SGHTA and FQGNSA. Trimming stripped 3 bases from V and 4 bases from J, with 3 bases between. The CDR3 sequence is 12 residues long. The DNA of the CDR3 is TGTGCCAGCAGCTTTTTTAATGAAAAACTGTTTTTT. As protein: CASSFFNEKLFF.

This clonotype has more than one count but fewer than ten. The chain has TRBV29-1 and TRBJ2-1, with a tentative D call TRBD2 (6 bases). V lost 0 bases, J lost 10 bases, and 13 bases lay in between. Looked up from germline, CDR1 is SQVTM and CDR2 is ANQGSEA. This CDR3 spans 13 amino acids. The CDR3 sequence is CSVEDPRAGEQFF. For the CDR3, the DNA is TGCAGCGTTGAAGATCCTAGGGCGGGAGAGCAGTTCTTC.

The chain uses TRBV12-3 or TRBV12-4 and TRBJ1-2; D gene uncertain. The V end was cut by 3 bases, the J end by 8 bases, with 7 bases between. The CDR3 has 11 amino acids. This CDR3 is CASSLTRGYTF. CDR3 coding DNA: TGTGCCAGCAGTTTGACCCGGGGCTACACCTTC.

The chain is built from TRBV5-1 and TRBJ1-1, with 9 nucleotides matching TRBD1. CDR1 is SGHRS and CDR2 is YFSETQ in the germline V gene. V shed 4 bases and J 0 bases; nucleotides not matched to a gene: 10. This CDR3 comprises 17 residues. In DNA form, the CDR3 reads TGCGCCAGCAGCCCCATGACAGGGGGGAATATGAACACTGAAGCTTTCTTT. This gives the protein CASSPMTGGNMNTEAFF.

This clonotype came up a few times. The V call is TRBV20-1, the J call TRBJ2-7; 12 nucleotides agree with TRBD2. Per germline, CDR1 DFQATT and CDR2 SNEGSKA (reference sequence). This CDR3 is built from 15 residues. The J segment lost 5 bases and the V segment lost 6 bases, leaving 11 bases of the junction unmatched. The CDR3: CSAPPTSGRFNEQYF. CDR3 DNA: TGCAGTGCCCCCCCCACTAGCGGGAGGTTCAACGAGCAGTACTTC.

The J gene is TRBJ2-7, the V gene TRBV27; 9 bases match TRBD1. V lost 6 bases, J lost 1 base, and 10 bases stayed unmatched. Germline V lookup: CDR1 MNHEY, CDR2 SMNVEV (reference sequence). The CDR3 has 16 amino acids. The CDR3 nucleotides read TGTGCCAGCAGCCCCCAAAGGGGACAGGGTTCCTACGAGCAGTACTTC. This translates into CASSPQRGQGSYEQYF.

Notes on this clonotype: An end of the junction does not agree with germline; a read error may underlie this. J is TRBJ1-1 and V is TRBV5-1; TRBD1 matches 10 bases. Germline V lookup: CDR1 SGHRS, CDR2 YFSETQ. The CDR3 sequence is 14 residues long. The CDR3 DNA reads TGTGCCAGCAGCTCTGGACAGGGGGGCACTGAAGCTTTCTTT. This translates into CASSSGQGGTEAFF.

V usage is TRBV28 and J usage is TRBJ1-2; maybe TRBD1 (6 bases). The germline V and J ends were trimmed by 4 bases and 12 bases, with 12 bases remaining between them. CDR1 and CDR2 (germline): MDHEN, SYDVKM. This CDR3 comprises 11 residues. The CDR3 nucleotides are TGTGCCAGCAGTTCGCAGGGGAGGGACACCTTC. As protein: CASSSQGRDTF.

V is TRBV11-2 and J is TRBJ2-4; 10 positions agree with TRBD2. J lost 0 bases, V lost 4 bases, and 21 bases had no gene match. Germline V gene lookup returns CDR1 SGHAT and CDR2 FQNNGV. The CDR3 is made up of 22 amino acids. The CDR3 DNA reads as TGTGCCAGCAGCTCCGGCTTGGGGCTAGCGGGAGACATTATATTAGCCAAAAACATTCAGTACTTC. It is translated as CASSSGLGLAGDIILAKNIQYF. The full variable domain, in which reference TRBV11-2 and TRBJ2-4 provide the parts outside the CDR3, is EAGVAQSPRYKIIEKRQSVAFWCNPISGHATLYWYQQILGQGPKLLIQFQNNGVVDDSQLPKDRFSAERLKGVDSTLKIQPAKLEDSAVYLCASSSGLGLAGDIILAKNIQYFGAGTRLSVL.

In nucleotides, the CDR3 is TGCAGTCCATCACGGACAGGGGGGAATTCACCCCTCCACTTT. As protein: CSPSRTGGNSPLHF. The V call is TRBV20-1, the J call TRBJ1-6, with TRBD1 identical over 10 bases. With 8 bases clipped from V and 7 bases from J, the junction kept 8 bases outside the gene matches. Germline V gives CDR1 DFQATT, CDR2 SNEGSKA (reference sequence). The CDR3 runs 14 residues.

This clonotype has a handful of counts. CDR3 residues: CASSQDLATDTQYF. CDR3 nucleotide sequence: TGTGCCAGCAGCCAAGACCTAGCCACAGATACGCAGTATTTT. This rearrangement joins TRBV4-2 to TRBJ2-3; the D gene is possibly TRBD2 (5 bases). Germline V CDR1 and CDR2: LGHNA, YNFKEQ. The V and J ends lost 0 bases and 2 bases respectively, with 6 bases between them. This CDR3 region has 14 residues.

This clonotype has a handful of counts. V usage is TRBV11-2 and J usage is TRBJ2-3, with D possibly being TRBD2 (5 bases). V lost 4 bases and J 2 bases, leaving 13 bases between the germline ends. This CDR3 comprises 15 residues. CDR1 and CDR2 (germline): SGHAT, FQNNGV. For the CDR3, the DNA is TGTGCCAGCAGCTCACAGCGGAGCCCCACAGATACGCAGTATTTT. It specifies CASSSQRSPTDTQYF.

This clonotype was picked up a small number of times. This sequence joins TRBV29-1 and TRBJ2-5; D not resolved. Trimming stripped 6 bases from V and 3 bases from J, with 11 bases between. Germline assignment: CDR1 SQVTM and CDR2 ANQGSEA. The CDR3 has 12 residues. CDR3 sequence reads: CSVLFLEETQYF. The DNA for the CDR3 is TGCAGCGTCCTTTTTTTAGAAGAGACCCAGTACTTC.

V usage is TRBV25-1 and J usage is TRBJ2-7; TRBD2 matches 9 bases. V trimming: 8 bases; J trimming: 6 bases; junction bases outside the gene matches: 8. CDR1 is MGHDK and CDR2 is SYGVNS in the germline V gene. The CDR3 contains 13 residues. CDR3 in amino acids: CASRIFSGSEQYF. The CDR3 coding sequence is TGTGCCAGCCGCATTTTTAGCGGGAGCGAGCAGTACTTC.

This chain connects TRBV27 to TRBJ2-1, with a weak D call TRBD2 (5 bases). The germline CDR1 and CDR2 sequences are MNHEY and SMNVEV (reference sequence). Trimming removed 5 bases from V and 6 bases from J, with 17 bases in between. There are 15 residues in the CDR3. CDR3 protein: CASSLDYPETNEQFF. In nucleotides, the CDR3 is TGTGCCAGCAGTCTCGACTACCCGGAGACCAATGAGCAGTTCTTC.

The chain joins TRBV20-1 to TRBJ1-2, with unresolved D. The V end lost 3 bases, the J end lost 6 bases, and 17 bases lay between the germline ends. The CDR3 extends over 14 amino acids. The germline gives CDR1 DFQATT, CDR2 SNEGSKA (reference sequence). The CDR3 coding sequence is TGCAGTGCTAGTCTTTTGGGTACCGGCGATGGCTACACCTTC. Its translation is CSASLLGTGDGYTF.

The sample holds a few counts of this clonotype. J is TRBJ2-5 and V is TRBV4-1, with 9 bases aligning to TRBD2. J lost 4 bases, V lost 1 base, and 7 bases had no gene match. This CDR3 spans 16 amino acids. Germline V gives CDR1 MGHRA, CDR2 YSYEKL. This chain's CDR3 is CASSQATREGGETQYF. In DNA, the CDR3 is TGCGCCAGCAGCCAAGCGACGCGGGAGGGCGGAGAGACCCAGTACTTC.

The chain combines TRBV5-1 with TRBJ2-1; D not certain. CDR3 length: 14 residues. Germline V gene data show CDR1 as SGHRS and CDR2 as YFSETQ. V dropped 3 bases and J dropped 3 bases, with 10 bases sitting between them. CDR3 sequence (DNA): TGCGCCAGCAGCTCCCCTCCCGTCTACAATGAGCAGTTCTTC. Translation gives CASSSPPVYNEQFF. Full variable domain (missing parts from reference TRBV5-1 and TRBJ2-1): KAGVTQTPRYLIKTRGQQVTLSCSPISGHRSVSWYQQTPGQGLQFLFEYFSETQRNKGNFPGRFSGRQFSNSRSEMNVSTLELGDSALYLCASSSPPVYNEQFFGPGTRLTVL.

The chain has TRBV27 and TRBJ2-4; D assignment may be TRBD1 or TRBD2 (6 bases each). The DNA end is a closer match to TRBJ2-7, so the J assignment may be wrong. This CDR3 spans 15 amino acids. Germline CDR1 MNHEY, CDR2 SMNVEV (reference sequence). This CDR3 reads CASSASGAGPPEQYF. CDR3 nucleotide sequence: TGTGCCAGCAGTGCCTCGGGGGCGGGGCCTCCCGAGCAGTACTTC.

This clonotype occurred a few times. The gene calls are TRBV18 and TRBJ2-5; 8 bases line up with TRBD2. The CDR3 covers 13 residues. Germline V gene data show CDR1 as KGHSH and CDR2 as LQKENI. The V gene end was trimmed by 6 bases and the J gene end by 11 bases; junction bases not matched to a gene: 11. The CDR3 protein is CASSASGSREQYF. CDR3 nucleotides: TGTGCCAGCTCGGCAAGCGGGAGCAGAGAGCAGTACTTC.

This clonotype was seen more than once but under ten times. The V and J genes are TRBV20-1 and TRBJ2-3; a possible D gene is TRBD1 (8 bases). The CDR3 contains 14 residues. The V gene lost 2 bases and the J gene lost 5 bases, with 14 bases spanning the gap. Germline CDR1 and CDR2: DFQATT and SNEGSKA (reference sequence). CDR3 loop: CSARNRGGGDTQYF. The CDR3 bases are TGCAGTGCTAGAAACAGGGGGGGCGGAGATACGCAGTATTTT.

The genes are TRBV24-1 and TRBJ2-6, with 7 bases lining up with TRBD1. The ends lost 4 bases at V and 2 bases at J; junction bases unmatched: 4. The germline CDR1 and CDR2 sequences are KGHDR and SFDVKD. This CDR3 comprises 16 residues. The CDR3 DNA reads TGTGCCACCAGTGAATACCAGGGGGCTGGGGCCAACGTCCTGACTTTC. Translation: CATSEYQGAGANVLTF.

There are a few counts of this clonotype. V usage is TRBV25-1 and J usage is TRBJ1-5; D not certain. V gave up 0 bases and J gave up 0 bases, with 3 bases separating them. CDR1 is MGHDK and CDR2 is SYGVNS in the germline V gene. The CDR3 is made up of 14 amino acids. CDR3 DNA sequence: TGTGCCAGCAGTGAATATGGTAGCAATCAGCCCCAGCATTTT. This sequence encodes CASSEYGSNQPQHF.

The chain combines TRBV7-9 with TRBJ2-3; TRBD2 matches 9 bases. The germline gives CDR1 SEHNR, CDR2 FQNEAQ (reference sequence). The length of the CDR3 is 15 residues. V was clipped by 5 bases and J by 4 bases; unmatched bases: 7. The CDR3 bases are TGTGCCAGCAGCCGGTTGGCGGGAGGGGCAGATACGCAGTATTTT. Its translation: CASSRLAGGADTQYF.